This TCR beta chain emerged from a study of cytomegalovirus exposure and HLA in healthy donors. This CDR3 has 15 amino acids. The germline V gene has CDR1 SEHNR and CDR2 FQNEAQ (reference sequence). The PCR was carried out with 60 Vbeta primers and 13 Jbeta primers. TCRdb keeps only in-frame clones here, not all; method: immunoSEQ multiplex PCR. Reported are around 150,000 clones; the ten largest clones contain around 1.9%. Worth noting for this clone: The antigen is not known.

Study-wide results and limits: Per a prior analysis, the majority of TCR beta V segments were productive roughly 90% or roughly 30% of the time. A later analysis reported that several of the most significant clusters appeared to be linked to common viral pathogens, among them Epstein-Barr virus. It has been reported that TCR beta sequences accurately predicted the HLA-A and HLA-B alleles of most subjects. The authors enumerated over 150 TCR beta chains as linked to cytomegalovirus.

The gene calls are TRBV7-9 and TRBJ2-5; 14 bases are a match to TRBD2. The J call may be faulty, since TRBJ2-7 better matches the DNA end. The clonotype originates from a young man in good health and CMV-seronegative. The sequencing input was PBMCs. The CDR3 region has the DNA TGTGCCAGCAGCCGGACTAGCGGGAGGTCCTACGAGCAGTACTTC. Its protein product is CASSRTSGRSYEQYF.